This TCR beta chain derives from a study of regulatory T cells in long-lasting Graves disease. Described time point: persistent/refractory GD, antithyroid drugs over 5 years with positive TRAb. The TCR library was made from RNA extracted from PBMCs. Findings and caveats of the study: Those with persistent disease had in common more public clonotypes (roughly 3,000) than new patients (more than 900).

This clonotype was detected many times. Its target is unknown. Building of the TCR beta libraries involved iRepertoire HTBI primers and Arm-PCR of CDR3 regions. A single record per CDR3 protein comes from TCRdb applying MiXCR to the multiplex PCR reads. Among some 370,000 distinct CDR3 sequences, less than 25% were seen once, and the ten largest hold less than 25%. Deletions cut 0 bases from V and 2 bases from J, with 8 bases between. This CDR3 comprises 16 residues. Germline values: CDR1 SNHLY, CDR2 FYNNEI. This sequence was found in a female donor with Graves disease. The sample in question was peripheral blood mononuclear cells (PBMCs), obtained when the disease was refractory, from a patient treated with antithyroid drugs. The genes are TRBV2 and TRBJ2-6, with D tentatively TRBD1 (6 bases). The CDR3 DNA is TGTGCCAGCAGTGAAGCCTCAGGGGCTGGGGCCAACGTCCTGACTTTC. It encodes CASSEASGAGANVLTF.